This T cell receptor beta chain stems from a study of blood T cell repertoires in COVID-19. Study-wide background: In each case, the material was cDNA or gDNA derived from T cells, B-cell-depleted T cells, or PBMCs.

V shed 3 bases and J shed 3 bases, with 20 bases lying between them. Germline values: CDR1 GTSNPN, CDR2 SVGIG (reference sequence). The CDR3 is made up of 16 amino acids. In the authors' methods: Reference gene primer amplification gave nucleated cell count estimates. Here immunoSEQ multiplex PCR was the method, and the copy in TCRdb shows in-frame clones only, minus some. Clone size and the V and J calls come from that table; the DNA yielded D and trimming. Of around 270,000 clones in the sample, around 80% were seen once. Sequencing input: peripheral blood. The TCR comes from a man in his 60s with acute or convalescent COVID-19. The chain is built from TRBV30 and TRBJ1-2; possible D gene TRBD1, 6 bases. The CDR3 sequence: CAWSLGGGPGYYGYTF. The CDR3 nucleotides read TGTGCCTGGAGCCTAGGGGGGGGACCTGGGTACTATGGCTACACCTTC.